One sample yielded the 4 T cell receptor beta chains listed below, sequenced in a study of regulatory T cells in long-lasting Graves disease (TCRdb year 2021). Interpreted using the paper, the time point label stands for: persistent/refractory GD, antithyroid drugs over 5 years with positive TRAb. For both TCR sequencing and RNA sequencing, RNA was extracted from PBMCs in TRIzol. Receptors were amplified or captured by multiplex PCR. The sequencing machine was an Illumina HiSeq 4000. iRepertoire HTBI primers and Arm-PCR amplification of CDR3 regions were used to construct TCR beta libraries. The public reads were reprocessed in TCRdb via fastp at Q25 and MiXCR, keeping in-frame beta chains. CDR3 protein sequences are deduplicated, and each keeps its most common genes and DNA. This sample gives more than 300,000 distinct CDR3 sequences in total; about 18% of them show up just once. The ten largest clones add up to just under 30% of the sample.

This material consisted of peripheral blood mononuclear cells (PBMCs), taken when the disease was refractory, from a patient treated with antithyroid drugs. The receptors shown here come from a female donor with Graves disease.

This clonotype was observed many times. CDR3 in DNA: TGTGCCAGCAGCAGAAGAGGGGGAATGGCGACTGAAGCTTTCTTT. Amino acid sequence: CASSRRGGMATEAFF. The chain joins TRBV12-3 or TRBV12-4 to TRBJ1-1; D might be TRBD1 (6 bases). The CDR3 covers 15 residues. V shed 6 bases and J shed 5 bases, with 19 bases lying between them.

This clonotype has at least ten counts. In nucleotides, the CDR3 is TGTGCCTGGAGAAGGGACCTTAACGAGCAGTACTTC. Encoded protein: CAWRRDLNEQYF. V is TRBV30 and J is TRBJ2-7; D is perhaps TRBD1 or TRBD2 (5 bases each). V was cut by 3 bases and J by 5 bases, with 11 bases left in between. This CDR3 region has 12 residues. Per germline, CDR1 GTSNPN and CDR2 SVGIG (reference sequence).

This clonotype was found a few times. Sequence at one end of the junction differs from germline and may be a read error. The rearrangement uses TRBV3-1 and TRBJ1-2, with 7 bases that match TRBD1. CDR1 is LGHDT and CDR2 is YNNKEL in the germline V gene (reference sequence). The CDR3 is 13 amino acids. The CDR3 nucleotides read TGTGCCGGCAGACCCGACAGGGTTGGTGGCTACACCTTC. Translated, it gives CAGRPDRVGGYTF.

This chain uses TRBV9 with TRBJ2-7, with a possible D match to TRBD2 (7 bases). CDR1 and CDR2 (germline): SGDLS, YYNGEE. V was shortened by 2 bases and J by 3 bases, with 15 bases between the two germline ends. The CDR3 runs to 15 residues. The CDR3, as DNA: TGTGCCAGCAGCGTGGGAGGGGGGGGCGACTACGAGCAGTACTTC. Amino acid sequence: CASSVGGGGDYEQYF.